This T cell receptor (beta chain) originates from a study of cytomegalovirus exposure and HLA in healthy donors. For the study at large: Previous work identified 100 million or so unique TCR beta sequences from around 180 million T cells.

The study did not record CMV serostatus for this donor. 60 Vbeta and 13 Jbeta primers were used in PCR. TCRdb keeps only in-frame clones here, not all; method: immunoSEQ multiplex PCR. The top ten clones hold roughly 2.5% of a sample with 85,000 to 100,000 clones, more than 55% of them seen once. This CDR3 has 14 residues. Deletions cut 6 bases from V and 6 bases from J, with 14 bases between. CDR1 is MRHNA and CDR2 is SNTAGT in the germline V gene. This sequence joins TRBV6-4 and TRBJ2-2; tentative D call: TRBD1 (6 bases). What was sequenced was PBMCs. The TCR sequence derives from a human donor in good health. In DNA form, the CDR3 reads TGTGCCAGCAGACCGGACAGAGGTGCCGGGGAGCTGTTTTTT. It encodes CASRPDRGAGELFF.